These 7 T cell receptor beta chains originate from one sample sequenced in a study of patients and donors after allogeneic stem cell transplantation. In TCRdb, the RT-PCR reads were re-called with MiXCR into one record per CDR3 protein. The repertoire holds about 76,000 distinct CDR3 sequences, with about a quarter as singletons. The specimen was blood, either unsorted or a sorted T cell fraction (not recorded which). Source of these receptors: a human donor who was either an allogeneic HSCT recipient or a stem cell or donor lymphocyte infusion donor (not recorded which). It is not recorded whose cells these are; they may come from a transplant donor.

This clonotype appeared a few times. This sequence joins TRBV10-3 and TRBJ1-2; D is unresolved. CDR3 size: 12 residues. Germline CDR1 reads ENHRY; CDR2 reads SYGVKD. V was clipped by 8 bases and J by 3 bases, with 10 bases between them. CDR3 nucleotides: TGTGCCATCTCGGGCGGAGACTATGGCTACACCTTC. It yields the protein CAISGGDYGYTF.

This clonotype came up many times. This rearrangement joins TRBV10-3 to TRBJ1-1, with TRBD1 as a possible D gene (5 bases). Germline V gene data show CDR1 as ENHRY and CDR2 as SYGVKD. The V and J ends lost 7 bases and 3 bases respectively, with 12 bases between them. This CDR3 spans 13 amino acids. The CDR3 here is CAIKGHWDTEAFF. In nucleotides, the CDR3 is TGTGCCATCAAAGGACATTGGGACACTGAAGCTTTCTTT.

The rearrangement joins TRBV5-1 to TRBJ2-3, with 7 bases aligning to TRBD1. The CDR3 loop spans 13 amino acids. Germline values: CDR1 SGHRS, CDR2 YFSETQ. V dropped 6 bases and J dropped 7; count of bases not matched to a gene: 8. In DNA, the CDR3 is TGCGCCAGCAACTGGGACAGCAGCAATACGCAGTATTTT. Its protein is CASNWDSSNTQYF.

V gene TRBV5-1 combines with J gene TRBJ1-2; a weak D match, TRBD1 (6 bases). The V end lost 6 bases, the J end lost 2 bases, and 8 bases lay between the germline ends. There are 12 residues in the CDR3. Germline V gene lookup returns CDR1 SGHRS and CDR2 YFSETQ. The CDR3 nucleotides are TGCGCCAGCACAGGGGAGAACTATGGCTACACCTTC. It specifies CASTGENYGYTF.

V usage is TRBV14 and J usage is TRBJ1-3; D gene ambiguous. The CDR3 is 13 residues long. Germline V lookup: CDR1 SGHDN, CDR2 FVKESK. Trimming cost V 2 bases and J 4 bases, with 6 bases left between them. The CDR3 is CASSQPKGNTIYF. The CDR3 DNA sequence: TGTGCCAGCAGCCAACCTAAAGGAAACACCATATATTTT.

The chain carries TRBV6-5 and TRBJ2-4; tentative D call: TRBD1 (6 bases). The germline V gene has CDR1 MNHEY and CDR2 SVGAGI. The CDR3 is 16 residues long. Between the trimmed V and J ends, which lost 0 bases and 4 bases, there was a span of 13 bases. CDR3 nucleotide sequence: TGTGCCAGCAGTTACTCGAGAAGTCAGGGGAAAAACATTCAGTACTTC. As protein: CASSYSRSQGKNIQYF.

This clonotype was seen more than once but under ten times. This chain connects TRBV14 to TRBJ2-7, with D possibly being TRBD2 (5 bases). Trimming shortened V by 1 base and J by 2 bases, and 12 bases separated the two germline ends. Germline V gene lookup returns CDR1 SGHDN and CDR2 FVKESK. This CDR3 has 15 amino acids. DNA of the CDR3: TGTGCCAGCAGCCAAGGAGGTTGGCGGGCCTACGAGCAGTACTTC. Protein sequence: CASSQGGWRAYEQYF.